This entry lists 8 T cell receptor beta chains sequenced from one sample in a study of cytomegalovirus exposure and HLA in healthy donors. The PCR made use of 60 Vbeta and 13 Jbeta primers. The repertoire was sequenced with immunoSEQ multiplex PCR; TCRdb's copy has only in-frame clones and lacks some. This sample has 150,000 or so clones, with around 79% found just once. Sequencing was done on a sample of PBMCs. Source of these receptors: a man aged 35-49 years in good health and CMV-seropositive.

The gene calls are TRBV29-1 and TRBJ2-7, with no clear D. In germline, CDR1 is SQVTM, CDR2 ANQGSEA. This CDR3 comprises 11 residues. Trimming removed 1 base at V and 4 bases at J, with 5 bases between. The CDR3 is CSVEVRYEQYF. The CDR3 region has the DNA TGCAGCGTTGAAGTGCGGTACGAGCAGTACTTC.

The rearrangement uses TRBV19 and TRBJ1-4; TRBD1 is a possible D gene (6 bases). CDR1 is LNHDA and CDR2 is SQIVND in the germline V gene (reference sequence). The CDR3 spans 14 residues. Trimming shortened V by 5 bases and J by 11 bases, and 18 bases separated the two germline ends. In DNA form, the CDR3 reads TGTGCCAGTAGTGCGTCGGACAGCTCATGGAAACTGTTTTTT. As protein: CASSASDSSWKLFF.

The rearrangement joins TRBV5-8 to TRBJ1-5, with 7 bases matching TRBD1. After removal of 1 base from V and 7 bases from J, the junction contained 8 bases not matched to a gene. The germline CDR1 and CDR2 sequences are SGHTS and YDEGEE. The CDR3 runs 15 residues. The CDR3 loop is CASSLYKGAGQPQHF. In nucleotides, the CDR3 is TGTGCCAGCAGCTTGTATAAGGGGGCCGGACAGCCCCAGCATTTT.

The chain couples TRBV7-3 to TRBJ2-1; TRBD1 matches 8 bases. V lost 5 bases and J lost 5; bases outside the gene matches: 5. Germline CDR1 SGHTA, CDR2 FQGTGA. The CDR3 has 14 residues. This CDR3 reads CASSMDRENNEQFF. In DNA, the CDR3 is TGTGCCAGCAGCATGGACAGGGAGAACAATGAGCAGTTCTTC.

This clone appeared a few times. The J gene is TRBJ2-5, the V gene TRBV6-1; TRBD1 might be the D (5 bases). Trimming took off 6 bases at V and 5 bases at J, with 19 bases between the two ends. CDR3 size: 15 residues. CDR1 is MNHNS and CDR2 is SASEGT in the germline V gene. CDR3 loop: CASSRQLGSVETQYF. Here the CDR3 DNA reads TGTGCCAGCAGCCGACAGTTGGGATCGGTGGAGACCCAGTACTTC.

This chain uses TRBV6-5 with TRBJ2-3, with D perhaps matching TRBD2 (6 bases). The CDR3 runs 16 residues. V was pared by 2 bases and J by 1 base, with 13 bases between. Germline V gene lookup returns CDR1 MNHEY and CDR2 SVGAGI. Here the CDR3 DNA reads TGTGCCAGCAGTTACGCTAGCGCTAAAGGCACAGATACGCAGTATTTT. This translates into CASSYASAKGTDTQYF.

Worth noting for this clone: A junction end diverges from the germline sequence, so it may reflect a read error. The rearrangement links TRBV18 to TRBJ1-2; 7 nucleotides agree with TRBD1. This CDR3 is 15 amino acids long. Germline values: CDR1 KGHSH, CDR2 LQKENI. Here the CDR3 DNA reads TGTGCCAGCTCACCCGCGACAGGGTTTAGCTATGGCTACATCTTC. Its protein is CASSPATGFSYGYIF.

The chain combines TRBV14 with TRBJ1-2, with no clear D. The CDR3 length is 13 residues. V was shortened by 1 base and J by 8 bases, with 11 bases between the two germline ends. From germline, CDR1 is SGHDN and CDR2 FVKESK. CDR3 coding DNA: TGTGCCAGCAGCCAAGTGGTGGGCGAGGGCTACACCTTC. Amino acids: CASSQVVGEGYTF.